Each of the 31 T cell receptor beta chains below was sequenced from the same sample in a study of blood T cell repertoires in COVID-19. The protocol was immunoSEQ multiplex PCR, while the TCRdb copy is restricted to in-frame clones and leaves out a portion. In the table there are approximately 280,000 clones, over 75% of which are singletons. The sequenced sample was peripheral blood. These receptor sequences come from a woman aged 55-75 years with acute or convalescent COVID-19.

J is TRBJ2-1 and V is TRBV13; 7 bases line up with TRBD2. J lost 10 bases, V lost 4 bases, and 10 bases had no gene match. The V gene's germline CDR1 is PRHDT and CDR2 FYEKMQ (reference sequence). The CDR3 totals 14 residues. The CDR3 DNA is TGTGCCAGCAGCTCTCGAGGGAGGGGAGGGGAGCAGTTCTTC. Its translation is CASSSRGRGGEQFF.

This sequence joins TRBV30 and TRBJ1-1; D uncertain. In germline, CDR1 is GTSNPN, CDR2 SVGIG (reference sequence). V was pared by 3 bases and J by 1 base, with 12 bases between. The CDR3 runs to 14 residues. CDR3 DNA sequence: TGTGCCTGGAGCCGGGAACCAGAGAACACTGAAGCTTTCTTT. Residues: CAWSREPENTEAFF.

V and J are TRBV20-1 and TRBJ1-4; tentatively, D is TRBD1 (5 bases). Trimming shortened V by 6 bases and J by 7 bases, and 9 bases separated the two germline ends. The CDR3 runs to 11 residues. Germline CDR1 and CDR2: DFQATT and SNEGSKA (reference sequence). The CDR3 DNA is TGCAGTGCCAGGGTTAGTGAAAAACTGTTTTTT. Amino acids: CSARVSEKLFF.

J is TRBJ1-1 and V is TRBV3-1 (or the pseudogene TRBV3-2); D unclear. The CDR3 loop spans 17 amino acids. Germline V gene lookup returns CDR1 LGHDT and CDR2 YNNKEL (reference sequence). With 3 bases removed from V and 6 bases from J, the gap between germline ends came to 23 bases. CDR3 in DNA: TGTGCCAGCAGCCACAAGAGCCGGAAAGGAATCGAGGCTGAAGCTTTCTTT. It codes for CASSHKSRKGIEAEAFF.

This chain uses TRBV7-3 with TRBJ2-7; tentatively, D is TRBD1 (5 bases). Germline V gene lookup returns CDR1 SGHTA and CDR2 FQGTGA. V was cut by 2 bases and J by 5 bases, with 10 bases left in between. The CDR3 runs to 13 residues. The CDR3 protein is CASSLDRRHEQYF. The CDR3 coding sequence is TGTGCCAGCAGCTTAGACAGACGCCACGAGCAGTACTTC.

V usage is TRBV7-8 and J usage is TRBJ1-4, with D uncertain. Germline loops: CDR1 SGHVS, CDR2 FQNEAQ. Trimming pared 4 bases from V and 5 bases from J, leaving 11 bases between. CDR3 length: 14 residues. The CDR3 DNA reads TGTGCCAGCAGCTCAACGCGTTCCAATGAAAAACTGTTTTTT. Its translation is CASSSTRSNEKLFF.

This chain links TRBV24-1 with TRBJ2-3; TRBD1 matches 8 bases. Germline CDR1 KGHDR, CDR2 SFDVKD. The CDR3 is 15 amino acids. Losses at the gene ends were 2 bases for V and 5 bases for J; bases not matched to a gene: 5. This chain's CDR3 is CATSDSGRGQDTQYF. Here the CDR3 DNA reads TGTGCCACCAGTGATTCGGGCAGGGGGCAAGATACGCAGTATTTT.

CDR3 sequence: CASSSTGGASYGYTF. CDR3 coding DNA: TGTGCCAGCAGCTCGACGGGGGGCGCGAGTTATGGCTACACCTTC. The rearrangement joins TRBV7-3 to TRBJ1-2, with D possibly matching TRBD1 (6 bases). CDR1 is SGHTA and CDR2 is FQGTGA in the germline V gene. This CDR3 region has 15 residues. V shed 4 bases and J shed 5 bases, with 17 bases lying between them.

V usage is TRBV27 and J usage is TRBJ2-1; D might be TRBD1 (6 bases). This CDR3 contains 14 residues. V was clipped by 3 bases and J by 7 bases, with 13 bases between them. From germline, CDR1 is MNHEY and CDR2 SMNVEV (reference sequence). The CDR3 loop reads CASSFRQAWNEQFF. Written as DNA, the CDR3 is TGTGCCAGCAGTTTCCGACAGGCGTGGAATGAGCAGTTCTTC.

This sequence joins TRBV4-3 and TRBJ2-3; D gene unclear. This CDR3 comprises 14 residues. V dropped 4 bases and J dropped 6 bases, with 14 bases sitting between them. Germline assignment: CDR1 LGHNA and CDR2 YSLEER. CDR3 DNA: TGCGCCAGCAGCCTCGGTTGGTTCTCGGATACGCAGTATTTT. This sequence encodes CASSLGWFSDTQYF.

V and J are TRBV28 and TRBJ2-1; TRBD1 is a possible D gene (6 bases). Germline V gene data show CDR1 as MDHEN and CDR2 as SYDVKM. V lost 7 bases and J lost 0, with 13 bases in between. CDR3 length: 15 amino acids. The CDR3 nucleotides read TGTGCCAGCACCCTCACAGGGAGCTCCTACAATGAGCAGTTCTTC. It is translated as CASTLTGSSYNEQFF.

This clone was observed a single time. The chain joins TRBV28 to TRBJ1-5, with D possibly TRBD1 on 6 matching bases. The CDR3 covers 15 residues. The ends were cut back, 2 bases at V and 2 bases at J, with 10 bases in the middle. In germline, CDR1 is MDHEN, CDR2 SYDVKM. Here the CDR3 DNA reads TGTGCCAGCAGTTTAGGTGGGGGCCGCAATCAGCCCCAGCATTTT. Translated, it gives CASSLGGGRNQPQHF.

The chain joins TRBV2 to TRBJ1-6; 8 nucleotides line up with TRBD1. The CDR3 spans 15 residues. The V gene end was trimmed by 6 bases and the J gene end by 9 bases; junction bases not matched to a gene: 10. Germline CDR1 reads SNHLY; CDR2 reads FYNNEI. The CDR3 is CASSSTGQGSSPLHF. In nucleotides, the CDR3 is TGTGCCAGCAGCTCGACAGGACAGGGAAGTTCACCCCTCCACTTT. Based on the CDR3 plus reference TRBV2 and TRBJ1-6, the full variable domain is EPEVTQTPSHQVTQMGQEVILRCVPISNHLYFYWYRQILGQKVEFLVSFYNNEISEKSEIFDDQFSVERPDGSNFTLKIRSTKLEDSAMYFCASSSTGQGSSPLHFGNGTRLTVT.

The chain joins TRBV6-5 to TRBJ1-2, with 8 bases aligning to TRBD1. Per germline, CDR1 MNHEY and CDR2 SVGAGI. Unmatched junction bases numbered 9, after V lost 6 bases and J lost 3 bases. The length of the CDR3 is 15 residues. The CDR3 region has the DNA TGTGCCAGCAGCGGAGTCAGGGGGCTGCACTATGGCTACACCTTC. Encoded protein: CASSGVRGLHYGYTF.

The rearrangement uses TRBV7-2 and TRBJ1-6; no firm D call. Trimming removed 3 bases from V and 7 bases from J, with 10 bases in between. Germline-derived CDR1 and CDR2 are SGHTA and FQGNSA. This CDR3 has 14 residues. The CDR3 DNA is TGTGCCAGCAGCTTCGGCGGAGGCAATTCACCCCTCCACTTT. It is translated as CASSFGGGNSPLHF.

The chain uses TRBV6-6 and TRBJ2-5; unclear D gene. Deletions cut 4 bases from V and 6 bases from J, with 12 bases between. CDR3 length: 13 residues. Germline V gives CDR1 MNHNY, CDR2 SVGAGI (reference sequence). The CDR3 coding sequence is TGTGCCAGCAGTTCCTACAGTGGCCAGACCCAGTACTTC. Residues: CASSSYSGQTQYF.

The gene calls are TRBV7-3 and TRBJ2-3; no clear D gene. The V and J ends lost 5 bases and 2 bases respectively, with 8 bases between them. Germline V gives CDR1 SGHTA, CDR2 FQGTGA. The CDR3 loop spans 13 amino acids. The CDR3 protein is CASSPTNTDTQYF. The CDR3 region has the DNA TGTGCCAGCAGCCCGACAAACACAGATACGCAGTATTTT.

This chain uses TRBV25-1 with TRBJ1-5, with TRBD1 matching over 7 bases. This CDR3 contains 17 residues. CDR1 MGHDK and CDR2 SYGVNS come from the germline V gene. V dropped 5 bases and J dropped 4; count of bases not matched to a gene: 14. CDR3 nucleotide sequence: TGTGCCAGCAGTCCAGCCGGGGGGGCACAGGGGAATCAGCCCCAGCATTTT. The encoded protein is CASSPAGGAQGNQPQHF.

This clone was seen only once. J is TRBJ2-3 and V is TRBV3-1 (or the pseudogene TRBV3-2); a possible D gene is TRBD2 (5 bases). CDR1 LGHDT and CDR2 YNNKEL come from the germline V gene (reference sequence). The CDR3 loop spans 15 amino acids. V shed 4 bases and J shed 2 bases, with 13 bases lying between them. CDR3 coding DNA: TGTGCCAGCAGCCGGACGGAGGCATACACAGATACGCAGTATTTT. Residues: CASSRTEAYTDTQYF.

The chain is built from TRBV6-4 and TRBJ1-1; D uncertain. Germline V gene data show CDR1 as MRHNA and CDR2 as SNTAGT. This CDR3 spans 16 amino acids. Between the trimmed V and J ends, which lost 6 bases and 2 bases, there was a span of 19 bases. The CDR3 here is CASRVSEERGNTEAFF. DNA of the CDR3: TGTGCCAGCAGAGTGAGCGAAGAACGGGGAAACACTGAAGCTTTCTTT.

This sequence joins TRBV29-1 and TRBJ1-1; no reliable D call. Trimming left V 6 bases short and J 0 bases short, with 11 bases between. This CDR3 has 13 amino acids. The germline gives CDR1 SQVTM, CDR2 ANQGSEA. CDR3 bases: TGCAGCGTGAGGGTTGCCGTGAACACTGAAGCTTTCTTT. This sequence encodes CSVRVAVNTEAFF.

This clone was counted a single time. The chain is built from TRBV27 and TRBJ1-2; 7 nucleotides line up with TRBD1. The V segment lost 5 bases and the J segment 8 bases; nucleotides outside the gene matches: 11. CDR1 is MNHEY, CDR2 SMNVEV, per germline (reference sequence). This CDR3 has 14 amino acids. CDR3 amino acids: CASSRTGTEKGYTF. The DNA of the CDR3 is TGTGCCAGCAGTCGAACCGGGACAGAAAAAGGCTACACCTTC.

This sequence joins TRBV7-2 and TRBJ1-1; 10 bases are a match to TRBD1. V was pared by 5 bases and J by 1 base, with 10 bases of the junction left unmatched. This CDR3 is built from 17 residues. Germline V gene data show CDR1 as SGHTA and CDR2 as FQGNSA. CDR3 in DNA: TGTGCCAGCAGCCTTTGGACAGGGGGATTGACGAACACTGAAGCTTTCTTT. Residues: CASSLWTGGLTNTEAFF.

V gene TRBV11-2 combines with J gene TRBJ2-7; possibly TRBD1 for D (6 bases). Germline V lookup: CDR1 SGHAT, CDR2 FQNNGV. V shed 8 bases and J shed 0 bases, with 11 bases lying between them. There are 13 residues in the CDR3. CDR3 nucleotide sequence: TGTGCCAGCTCCCAGGGGCTCTCCTACGAGCAGTACTTC. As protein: CASSQGLSYEQYF.

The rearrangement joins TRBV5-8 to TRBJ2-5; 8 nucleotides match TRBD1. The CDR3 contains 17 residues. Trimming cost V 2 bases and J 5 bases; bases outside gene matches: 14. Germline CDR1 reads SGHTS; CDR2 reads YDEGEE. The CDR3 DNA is TGTGCCAGCAGCTTCCGTAGGTGGACAGGGTCGATGGAGACCCAGTACTTC. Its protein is CASSFRRWTGSMETQYF.

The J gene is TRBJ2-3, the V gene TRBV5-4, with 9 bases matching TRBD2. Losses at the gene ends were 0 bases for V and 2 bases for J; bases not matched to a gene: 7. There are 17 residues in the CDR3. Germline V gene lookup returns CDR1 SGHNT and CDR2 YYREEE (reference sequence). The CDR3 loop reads CASSLAGIAGVTDTQYF. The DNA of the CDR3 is TGTGCCAGCAGCTTGGCCGGGATAGCGGGAGTCACAGATACGCAGTATTTT.

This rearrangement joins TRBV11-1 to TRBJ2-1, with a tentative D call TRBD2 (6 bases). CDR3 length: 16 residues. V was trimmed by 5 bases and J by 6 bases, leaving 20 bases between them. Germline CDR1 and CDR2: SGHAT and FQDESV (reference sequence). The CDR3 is CASSRLTDAGSNEQFF. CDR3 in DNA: TGTGCCAGCAGCCGACTAACCGATGCGGGGAGCAATGAGCAGTTCTTC. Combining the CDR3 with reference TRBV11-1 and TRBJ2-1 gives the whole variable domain EAEVAQSPRYKITEKSQAVAFWCDPISGHATLYWYRQILGQGPELLVQFQDESVVDDSQLPKDRFSAERLKGVDSTLKIQPAELGDSAMYLCASSRLTDAGSNEQFFGPGTRLTVL.

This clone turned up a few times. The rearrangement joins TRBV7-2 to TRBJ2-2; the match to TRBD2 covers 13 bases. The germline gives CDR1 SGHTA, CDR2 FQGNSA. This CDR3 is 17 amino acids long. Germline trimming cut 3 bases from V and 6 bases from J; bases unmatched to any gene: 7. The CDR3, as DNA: TGTGCCAGCAGCTTCACCGGGACTAGCGGGATCCCCGGGGAGCTGTTTTTT. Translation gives CASSFTGTSGIPGELFF.

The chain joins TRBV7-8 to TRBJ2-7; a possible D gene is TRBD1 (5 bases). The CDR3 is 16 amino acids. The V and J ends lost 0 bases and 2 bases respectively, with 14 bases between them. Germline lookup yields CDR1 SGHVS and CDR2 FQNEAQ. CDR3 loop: CASSLALQGRAYEQYF. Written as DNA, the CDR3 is TGTGCCAGCAGCTTAGCGCTGCAGGGTCGCGCCTACGAGCAGTACTTC.

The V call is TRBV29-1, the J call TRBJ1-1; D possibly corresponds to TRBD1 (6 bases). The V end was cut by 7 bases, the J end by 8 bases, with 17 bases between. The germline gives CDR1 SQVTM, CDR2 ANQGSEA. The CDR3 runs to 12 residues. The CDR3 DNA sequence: TGCAGCGCTGGGCCGTCCGGGACAGAAGCTTTCTTT. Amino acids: CSAGPSGTEAFF.

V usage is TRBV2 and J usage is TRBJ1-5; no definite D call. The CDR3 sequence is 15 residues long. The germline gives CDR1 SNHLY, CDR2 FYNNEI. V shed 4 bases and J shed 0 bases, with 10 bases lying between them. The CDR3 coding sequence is TGTGCCAGCAGTGTATCAGGTTATAGCAATCAGCCCCAGCATTTT. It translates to CASSVSGYSNQPQHF.